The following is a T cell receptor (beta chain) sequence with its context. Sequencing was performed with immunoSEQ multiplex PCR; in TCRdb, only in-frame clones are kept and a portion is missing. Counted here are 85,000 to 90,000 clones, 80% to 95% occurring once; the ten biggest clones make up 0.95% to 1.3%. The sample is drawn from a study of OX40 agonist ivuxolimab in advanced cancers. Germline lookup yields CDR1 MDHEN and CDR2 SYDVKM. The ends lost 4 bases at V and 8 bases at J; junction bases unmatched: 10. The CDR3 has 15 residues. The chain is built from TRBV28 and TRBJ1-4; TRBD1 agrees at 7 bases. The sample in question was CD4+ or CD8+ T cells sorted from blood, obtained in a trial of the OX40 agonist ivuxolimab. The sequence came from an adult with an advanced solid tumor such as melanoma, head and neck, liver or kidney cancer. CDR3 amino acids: CASSYSGQGEEKLFF. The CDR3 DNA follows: TGTGCCAGCAGTTATAGTGGGCAGGGGGAGGAAAAACTGTTTTTT.